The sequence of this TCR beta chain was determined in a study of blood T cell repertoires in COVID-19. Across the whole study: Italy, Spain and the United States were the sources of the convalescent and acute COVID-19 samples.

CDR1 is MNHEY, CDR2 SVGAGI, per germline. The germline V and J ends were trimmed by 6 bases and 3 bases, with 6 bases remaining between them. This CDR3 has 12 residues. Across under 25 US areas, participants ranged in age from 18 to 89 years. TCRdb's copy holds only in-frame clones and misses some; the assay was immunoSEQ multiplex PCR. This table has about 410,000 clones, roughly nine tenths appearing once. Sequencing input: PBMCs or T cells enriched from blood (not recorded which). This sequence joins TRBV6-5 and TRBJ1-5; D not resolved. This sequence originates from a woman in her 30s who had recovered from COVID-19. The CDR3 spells CASRALNQPQHF. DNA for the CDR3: TGTGCCAGCAGGGCCCTCAATCAGCCCCAGCATTTT.